Following are 4 T cell receptor beta chains from one sample sequenced in a study of radiotherapy plus CTLA-4 blockade in lung cancer. Measured with immunoSEQ multiplex PCR; TCRdb has only the in-frame clones, and not every one. In the table there are fewer than 65,000 clones, roughly three quarters of which are singletons. The source was peripheral blood, collected from a patient treated with radiotherapy plus ipilimumab. The source of these receptors is a human donor with non-small cell lung cancer who had a complete response to radiotherapy plus ipilimumab.

This chain uses TRBV7-9 with TRBJ1-2; TRBD1 matches 7 bases. The CDR3 extends over 12 amino acids. Trimming removed 9 bases from V and 6 bases from J; junction bases left unmatched: 7. The germline V gene has CDR1 SEHNR and CDR2 FQNEAQ (reference sequence). The CDR3 spells CASTGQLDGYTF. The CDR3 DNA reads as TGTGCCAGTACGGGACAGCTCGATGGCTACACCTTC.

The genes are TRBV2 and TRBJ2-5; D not resolved. The length of the CDR3 is 11 residues. The V and J ends lost 6 bases and 1 base respectively, with 3 bases between them. Per germline, CDR1 SNHLY and CDR2 FYNNEI. CDR3 coding DNA: TGTGCCAGCAGCAGCCAAGAGACCCAGTACTTC. Translating gives CASSSQETQYF.

The chain recombines TRBV10-2 with TRBJ2-7; D ambiguous. V lost 6 bases to trimming and J lost 0 bases, with 21 bases between them. CDR3 length: 17 residues. CDR1 and CDR2 (germline): WSHSY, SAAADI. The DNA of the CDR3 is TGCGCCAGCAGCCAACATTACCTATTACCTAGCTCCTACGAGCAGTACGTC. Protein sequence: CASSQHYLLPSSYEQYV.

The gene calls are TRBV30 and TRBJ1-1; D remains ambiguous. Trimming took off 0 bases at V and 13 bases at J, with 21 bases between the two ends. The CDR3 contains 14 residues. In germline, CDR1 is GTSNPN, CDR2 SVGIG (reference sequence). The CDR3 DNA reads TGTGCCTGGAGTGTACAAAATGGGCCCAGGAATGATTTCTTT. Translated, it gives CAWSVQNGPRNDFF.